The rows below give T cell receptor beta chains drawn from one sample of a study of blood T cell repertoires in COVID-19. Only in-frame clones appear in the TCRdb table, and some are missing; sequencing was by immunoSEQ multiplex PCR. This repertoire shows some 70,000 clones, nearly 90% found once; its top ten account for roughly 2.7%. The sequenced sample consisted of peripheral blood. These receptors all stem from a man in his sixties or seventies with active or convalescent COVID-19. CDR3s include the opening cysteine and the closing phenylalanine or tryptophan. D genes are given only for firm matches. Clone size is stated in some rows and not others, as once, few, many or a class when expanded.

D gene	V gene	J gene	clone size	CDR3 protein	CDR3 DNA
TRBD2	TRBV5-6	TRBJ2-5	NA	CASSPGLAGGFHQETQYF	TGTGCCAGCAGCCCCGGACTAGCGGGGGGGTTTCACCAAGAGACCCAGTACTTC
NA	TRBV28	TRBJ2-6	NA	CASSFAGGPSGANVLTF	TGTGCCAGCAGTTTTGCCGGGGGACCCTCAGGGGCCAACGTCCTGACTTTC
TRBD2	TRBV11-2	TRBJ2-1	NA	CASSRTSGGTENEQFF	TGTGCCAGCAGCCGGACTAGCGGGGGGACGGAAAATGAGCAGTTCTTC
TRBD1	TRBV15	TRBJ1-3	NA	CATSIDRVTGNTIYF	TGTGCCACCAGCATAGACAGGGTGACTGGAAACACCATATATTTT
TRBD2	TRBV5-8	TRBJ2-7	NA	CASSYLTSGRAWSEQYF	TGTGCCAGCAGCTACTTGACTAGCGGGAGGGCTTGGAGCGAGCAGTACTTC
NA	TRBV10-2	TRBJ2-3	once	CASSVGESTDTQYF	TGCGCCAGCAGTGTGGGCGAAAGCACAGATACGCAGTATTTT
NA	TRBV10-1	TRBJ1-1	NA	CASREGGRDEAFF	TGCGCCAGCAGGGAAGGGGGACGGGATGAAGCTTTCTTT
NA	TRBV18	TRBJ2-1	few	CASSPFGGRTYNEQFF	TGTGCCAGCTCACCCTTCGGAGGGAGAACCTACAATGAGCAGTTCTTC
TRBD1	TRBV15	TRBJ2-1	NA	CATSRGQGAGNEQFF	TGTGCCACCAGCAGGGGACAGGGGGCTGGCAATGAGCAGTTCTTC
NA	TRBV28	TRBJ1-2	NA	CARGGGHWVGYTF	TGTGCCAGAGGGGGGGGTCATTGGGTCGGCTACACCTTC
NA	TRBV27	TRBJ2-7	NA	CASSLTSLGFYEQYF	TGTGCCAGCAGTTTGACCTCCCTGGGCTTCTACGAGCAGTACTTC
NA	TRBV5-4	TRBJ1-2	NA	CASSFPQELYGYTF	TGTGCCAGCAGCTTTCCACAGGAACTATATGGCTACACCTTC
NA	TRBV14	TRBJ2-5	NA	CASSQDQRAQYF	TGTGCCAGCAGCCAAGATCAGAGGGCCCAGTACTTC
NA	TRBV19	TRBJ1-4	NA	CASSINRVEEKLFF	TGTGCCAGTAGTATCAACAGGGTGGAGGAAAAACTGTTTTTT
NA	TRBV5-1	TRBJ2-1	NA	CASSLRGEGEQFF	TGCGCCAGCAGCCTCAGGGGAGAGGGTGAGCAGTTCTTC
NA	TRBV19	TRBJ2-3	NA	CASSNNRPGTDTQYF	TGTGCCAGTAGTAACAACAGACCCGGCACAGATACGCAGTATTTT
NA	TRBV4-1	TRBJ2-1	NA	CASSQLGGGLNNEQFF	TGCGCCAGCAGCCAACTGGGAGGGGGGCTAAACAATGAGCAGTTCTTC